One and the same sample provided the 24 T cell receptor beta chains below, sequenced in a study of CD8 T cells in ankylosing spondylitis. Study-wide points: Ankylosing spondylitis blood seemed to carry a telltale TCR beta motif made of roughly 8 highly homologous variants.

The antigens these receptors bind are not known. TCRdb ran MiXCR on the 5' RACE reads and lists one entry per CDR3 protein. The table records hundreds of thousands of distinct CDR3 sequences, approximately 26% of them present only once. Sequenced: blood, either unsorted or a sorted T cell fraction (not recorded which). These receptors were obtained from a male donor with ankylosing spondylitis.

The chain links TRBV6-2 or TRBV6-3 to TRBJ1-5; D gene uncertain. V gave up 8 bases and J gave up 2 bases, with 13 bases separating them. CDR1 and CDR2 (germline): MNHEY, SVGEGT. CDR3 length: 14 amino acids. The CDR3 sequence: CASSASGGNQPQHF. DNA of the CDR3: TGTGCCAGCTCAGCGTCCGGGGGCAATCAGCCCCAGCATTTT.

V gene TRBV14 combines with J gene TRBJ2-1; 14 bases map to TRBD2. V gave up 4 bases and J gave up 10 bases; unmatched junction bases: 6. The CDR3 has 15 amino acids. Germline-derived CDR1 and CDR2 are SGHDN and FVKESK. The CDR3 bases are TGTGCCAGCAGCCGACTAGCGGGAGGGCCCTCCGAGCAGTTCTTC. Protein: CASSRLAGGPSEQFF.

The gene calls are TRBV9 and TRBJ2-1; 12 bases map to TRBD2. CDR3 size: 15 residues. After removal of 1 base from V and 9 bases from J, the junction contained 5 bases not matched to a gene. From germline, CDR1 is SGDLS and CDR2 YYNGEE. The CDR3 spells CASSVRLAGVSEQFF. CDR3 sequence (DNA): TGTGCCAGCAGCGTAAGACTAGCGGGAGTAAGTGAGCAGTTCTTC.

This clonotype was seen at least ten times. The J gene is TRBJ1-2, the V gene TRBV5-6; D ambiguous. The CDR3 is made up of 14 amino acids. V gave up 1 base and J gave up 2 bases, with 9 bases separating them. Germline CDR1 is SGHDT and CDR2 is YYEEEE. In DNA form, the CDR3 reads TGTGCCAGCAGCTTGAAGGCGGGAAACTATGGCTACACCTTC. Translated: CASSLKAGNYGYTF.

The chain has TRBV2 and TRBJ2-7; D unresolved. Looked up from germline, CDR1 is SNHLY and CDR2 is FYNNEI. This CDR3 has 14 residues. V was pared by 2 bases and J by 3 bases, with 11 bases between. CDR3 DNA sequence: TGTGCCAGCAGTGAATCATTCTCTTACTACGAGCAGTACTTC. It translates to CASSESFSYYEQYF.

The chain employs TRBV20-1 and TRBJ1-2, with D possibly matching TRBD1 (5 bases). CDR1 is DFQATT, CDR2 SNEGSKA, per germline (reference sequence). The germline V and J ends were trimmed by 6 bases and 0 bases, with 17 bases remaining between them. The CDR3 loop spans 15 amino acids. In nucleotides, the CDR3 is TGCAGTGCCCCCGTCTCACAGGTCTCTAACTATGGCTACACCTTC. It yields the protein CSAPVSQVSNYGYTF.

The chain employs TRBV27 and TRBJ1-2, with TRBD1 matching over 8 bases. Germline loops: CDR1 MNHEY, CDR2 SMNVEV (reference sequence). This CDR3 comprises 15 residues. The junction had 7 bases not matched to a gene; V was cut back by 4 bases and J by 3 bases. The CDR3: CASSSQGAYDYGYTF. DNA of the CDR3: TGTGCCAGCAGTTCTCAGGGGGCCTATGACTATGGCTACACCTTC.

The chain combines TRBV5-6 with TRBJ2-5, with D hard to call. This CDR3 region has 15 residues. Trimming cost V 0 bases and J 1 base, with 10 bases left between them. CDR1 and CDR2 (germline): SGHDT, YYEEEE. The CDR3 sequence is CASSLVDLLQETQYF. The DNA of the CDR3 is TGTGCCAGCAGCTTGGTTGATTTACTCCAAGAGACCCAGTACTTC.

This clonotype was picked up a small number of times. The V gene is TRBV3-1, the J gene TRBJ2-1; no firm D call. Trimming pared 2 bases from V and 6 bases from J, leaving 5 bases between. CDR3 size: 12 residues. The germline V gene has CDR1 LGHDT and CDR2 YNNKEL (reference sequence). The CDR3 protein is CASSQHPNEQFF. For the CDR3, the DNA is TGTGCCAGCAGCCAACATCCCAATGAGCAGTTCTTC.

This rearrangement joins TRBV12-3 or TRBV12-4 to TRBJ2-2; D uncertain. The V end lost 2 bases, the J end lost 0 bases, and 7 bases lay between the germline ends. CDR3 size: 15 residues. The CDR3 DNA is TGTGCCAGCAGTTTACGCGATCCGAACACCGGGGAGCTGTTTTTT. It yields the protein CASSLRDPNTGELFF.

This clonotype was counted only a few times. The V and J genes are TRBV29-1 and TRBJ2-3, with D possibly TRBD2 on 7 matching bases. The germline gives CDR1 SQVTM, CDR2 ANQGSEA. V lost 6 bases, J lost 5 bases, and 9 bases lay in between. CDR3 size: 11 residues. CDR3 protein: CSVGGGDTQYF. The CDR3 bases are TGCAGCGTGGGAGGGGGAGATACGCAGTATTTT.

This clonotype was observed a few times. The V gene is TRBV5-6, the J gene TRBJ2-5, with 7 bases identical to TRBD2. Germline lookup yields CDR1 SGHDT and CDR2 YYEEEE. This CDR3 comprises 17 residues. V lost 3 bases to trimming and J lost 5 bases; unmatched junction nucleotides: 16. DNA of the CDR3: TGTGCCAGCAGCTCTGTGCGGGAGAGTGGGAGAGGGGAGACCCAGTACTTC. Its translation is CASSSVRESGRGETQYF.

The chain combines TRBV3-1 with TRBJ2-2; 7 nucleotides line up with TRBD2. The CDR3 is 13 residues long. CDR1 and CDR2 (germline): LGHDT, YNNKEL (reference sequence). Trimming took 2 bases from V and 6 from J; bases not matched to a gene: 0. This CDR3 reads CASSQTSAGELFF. DNA of the CDR3: TGTGCCAGCAGCCAAACTAGCGCCGGGGAGCTGTTTTTT.

V and J are TRBV6-5 and TRBJ2-1; tentatively, D is TRBD1 or TRBD2 (5 bases each). There are 16 residues in the CDR3. Deletions cut 0 bases from V and 6 bases from J, with 15 bases between. Germline V CDR1 and CDR2: MNHEY, SVGAGI. The CDR3 is CASSYSKGVGGNEQFF. The CDR3 DNA reads TGTGCCAGCAGTTACTCGAAAGGGGTTGGGGGCAATGAGCAGTTCTTC.

The chain combines TRBV11-2 with TRBJ1-5; 9 positions match TRBD1. The CDR3 runs 14 residues. Trimming removed 6 bases from V and 7 bases from J; junction bases left unmatched: 7. Germline lookup yields CDR1 SGHAT and CDR2 FQNNGV. The CDR3 nucleotides are TGTGCCAGCAGGGCCACAGGGGGCAGGCAGCCCCAGCATTTT. This gives the protein CASRATGGRQPQHF.

This chain joins TRBV27 and TRBJ1-1; D is uncertain. The CDR3 consists of 13 residues. Looked up from germline, CDR1 is MNHEY and CDR2 is SMNVEV (reference sequence). Trimming removed 2 bases from V and 4 bases from J, with 8 bases in between. The DNA for the CDR3 is TGTGCCAGCAGTTTAACGACCCTCACTGAAGCTTTCTTT. Its translation is CASSLTTLTEAFF.

The chain employs TRBV11-2 and TRBJ2-1, with a weak D call TRBD2 (6 bases). CDR3 length: 16 amino acids. V was clipped by 0 bases and J by 1 base, with 10 bases between them. Germline V lookup: CDR1 SGHAT, CDR2 FQNNGV. For the CDR3, the DNA is TGTGCCAGCAGCTTAGAGGGGCGGGGTTCCTACAATGAGCAGTTCTTC. Its translation: CASSLEGRGSYNEQFF.

The genes are TRBV13 and TRBJ1-5, with D unclear. The CDR3 covers 13 residues. V was shortened by 2 bases and J by 7 bases, with 9 bases between the two germline ends. Germline values: CDR1 PRHDT, CDR2 FYEKMQ (reference sequence). In nucleotides, the CDR3 is TGTGCCAGCAGCTTAAGACACGACCAGCCCCAGCATTTT. As protein: CASSLRHDQPQHF.

The rearrangement joins TRBV11-2 to TRBJ2-1; TRBD2 matches at 9 bases. This CDR3 spans 19 amino acids. After removal of 0 bases from V and 0 bases from J, the junction contained 9 bases not matched to a gene. Germline loops: CDR1 SGHAT, CDR2 FQNNGV. CDR3 nucleotides: TGTGCCAGCAGCTTAGATCTAGGTCTAGCGGGATCCTCCTACAATGAGCAGTTCTTC. Its translation: CASSLDLGLAGSSYNEQFF.

The chain is built from TRBV7-9 and TRBJ2-5; D perhaps matches TRBD1 (6 bases). The germline V gene encodes CDR1 SEHNR and CDR2 FQNEAQ (reference sequence). The CDR3 extends over 14 amino acids. Trimming removed 1 base from V and 3 bases from J, with 9 bases in between. The CDR3 is CASSLGTVEETQYF. The CDR3 nucleotides are TGTGCCAGCAGCTTAGGGACAGTCGAAGAGACCCAGTACTTC.

This chain links TRBV5-1 with TRBJ2-1, with 10 bases matching TRBD2. The CDR3 has 15 residues. Germline V gene lookup returns CDR1 SGHRS and CDR2 YFSETQ. V was clipped by 5 bases and J by 0 bases; unmatched bases: 2. The CDR3 is CASRTSGISYNEQFF. Here the CDR3 DNA reads TGCGCCAGCAGAACTAGCGGGATCTCCTACAATGAGCAGTTCTTC.

V gene TRBV7-9 combines with J gene TRBJ2-7; 8 bases fit TRBD1. V lost 4 bases to trimming and J lost 1 base; unmatched junction nucleotides: 6. The germline gives CDR1 SEHNR, CDR2 FQNEAQ (reference sequence). CDR3 size: 15 residues. The CDR3 DNA reads as TGTGCCAGCAGCTCGGCCGGGACAGGATCCTACGAGCAGTACTTC. It translates to CASSSAGTGSYEQYF.

This clonotype was picked up a small number of times. The chain joins TRBV7-9 to TRBJ2-1, with 10 bases identical to TRBD2. CDR1 is SEHNR, CDR2 FQNEAQ, per germline (reference sequence). V lost 5 bases, J lost 9 bases, and 10 bases stayed unmatched. There are 15 residues in the CDR3. In DNA form, the CDR3 reads TGTGCCAGCAGCCCCCCTTCTAGCGGGAGAGGTGAGCAGTTCTTC. This codes for CASSPPSSGRGEQFF.

The CDR3 loop is CSARGRTGTEIEQFF. For the CDR3, the DNA is TGCAGTGCTAGAGGTCGAACCGGGACAGAAATTGAGCAGTTCTTC. The chain couples TRBV20-1 to TRBJ2-1; 7 bases match TRBD1. The CDR3 is 15 amino acids. CDR1 DFQATT and CDR2 SNEGSKA come from the germline V gene (reference sequence). J was trimmed by 9 bases and V by 1 base; bases with no gene match: 12.